The following is a T cell receptor beta chain sequence with its context. Its antigen is unidentified. Relative to the germline gene, one junction end is altered; a read error may explain this. The data derive from a study of Ad26.COV2.S vaccination and SARS-CoV-2 variants. General observations from the study: Total responses of T cells may have been underestimated by the analyses of TCR breadth and depth. Vaccine recipients had higher spike-specific TCR breadth than placebo recipients.

Data came from immunoSEQ multiplex PCR; TCRdb stores just in-frame clones and leaves some out. The sample consists of under 150,000 clones, roughly 88% of them appearing once. The germline CDR1 and CDR2 sequences are MDHEN and SYDVKM. The CDR3 loop spans 12 amino acids. The rearrangement joins TRBV28 to TRBJ2-7, with 10 positions matching TRBD2. The clonotype originates from a human donor who had recovered from COVID-19. Sequenced material: peripheral blood, taken after recovery from COVID-19. CDR3 sequence: CASSLLGTSEDF. CDR3 coding DNA: TGTGCCAGCAGCCTTCTGGGGACTAGCGAGGACTTC. The complete variable domain, with remaining parts taken from reference TRBV28 and TRBJ2-7, reads DVKVTQSSRYLVKRTGEKVFLECVQDMDHENMFWYRQDPGLGLRLIYFSYDVKMKEKGDIPEGYSVSREKKERFSLILESASTNQTSMYLCASSLLGTSEDFGPGTRLTVT.